The 14 T cell receptor beta chains presented below share a single source sample, sequenced in a study of control samples from healthy donors and cancer patients. Repertoires were generated with immunoSEQ multiplex PCR, while TCRdb's copy carries only in-frame clones and drops some. This sample has under 450,000 clones, with around 90% found just once. Sequencing input: PBMCs. The source is a man between 40 and 49 years old with head and neck cancer.

The J gene is TRBJ2-1, the V gene TRBV7-6; 11 bases are shared with TRBD2. The CDR3 has 15 amino acids. The germline CDR1 and CDR2 sequences are SGHVS and FNYEAQ. V was pared by 4 bases and J by 4 bases, with 3 bases of the junction left unmatched. Here the CDR3 DNA reads TGTGCCAGCAGCTACGGGACTAGCGGTTACAATGAGCAGTTCTTC. Its translation: CASSYGTSGYNEQFF.

This chain links TRBV27 with TRBJ1-1; D might be TRBD1 (5 bases). Per germline, CDR1 MNHEY and CDR2 SMNVEV (reference sequence). The CDR3 sequence is 13 residues long. Trimming stripped 1 base from V and 4 bases from J, with 7 bases between. This chain's CDR3 is CASSLFGATEAFF. The DNA for the CDR3 is TGTGCCAGCAGTTTATTTGGGGCCACTGAAGCTTTCTTT.

The chain combines TRBV6-5 with TRBJ2-1, with 8 bases matching TRBD2. The CDR3 totals 13 residues. Trimming removed 4 bases from V and 11 bases from J; junction bases left unmatched: 7. Germline V gene data show CDR1 as MNHEY and CDR2 as SVGAGI. The CDR3 bases are TGTGCCAGCAGTTCCTCCGGGAGGGGGAAGCAGTTCTTC. It yields the protein CASSSSGRGKQFF.

The J gene is TRBJ1-3, the V gene TRBV5-1, with D unresolved. Trimming removed 2 bases at V and 0 bases at J, with 12 bases between. Germline V gene data show CDR1 as SGHRS and CDR2 as YFSETQ. The CDR3 extends over 16 amino acids. The CDR3: CASSFDGGNSGNTIYF. The DNA of the CDR3 is TGCGCCAGCAGCTTTGATGGCGGAAACTCTGGAAACACCATATATTTT.

The rearrangement uses TRBV27 and TRBJ1-1, with D perhaps TRBD1 (6 bases). The V and J ends lost 0 bases and 3 bases respectively, with 17 bases between them. The CDR3 spans 17 residues. Per the germline V gene, CDR1 is MNHEY and CDR2 is SMNVEV (reference sequence). The CDR3 sequence is CASSLSPNRVGDTEAFF. In DNA, the CDR3 is TGTGCCAGCAGTTTATCTCCGAACAGGGTAGGCGACACTGAAGCTTTCTTT.

This sequence joins TRBV29-1 and TRBJ2-1, with TRBD2 matching over 7 bases. Trimming took 7 bases from V and 2 from J; bases not matched to a gene: 8. Germline V gene data show CDR1 as SQVTM and CDR2 as ANQGSEA. This CDR3 contains 14 residues. CDR3 sequence (DNA): TGCAGCGAGGGGCGGGAGCCGCCCTACAATGAGCAGTTCTTC. This translates into CSEGREPPYNEQFF.

V gene TRBV7-6 combines with J gene TRBJ2-1, with D possibly being TRBD2 (7 bases). Germline CDR1 and CDR2: SGHVS and FNYEAQ. Trimming took off 1 base at V and 7 bases at J, with 14 bases between the two ends. The CDR3 sequence is 15 residues long. The CDR3 DNA is TGTGCCAGCAGCTTAGGGGGAGGGGGGATTAATGAGCAGTTCTTC. Protein product: CASSLGGGGINEQFF.

Of note for this clone: The identical CDR3 is also encoded by other nucleotide sequences in the sample. The chain has TRBV7-9 and TRBJ1-4, with unresolved D. CDR3 length equals 14 residues. The V gene's germline CDR1 is SEHNR and CDR2 FQNEAQ (reference sequence). V lost 1 base and J 8 bases, leaving 11 bases between the germline ends. The CDR3 sequence is CASSLERAGEKLFF. For the CDR3, the DNA is TGTGCCAGCAGCTTAGAAAGGGCCGGGGAAAAACTGTTTTTT.

This chain uses TRBV6-4 with TRBJ2-6, with D tentatively TRBD1 (7 bases). CDR3 length: 17 amino acids. The V gene's germline CDR1 is MRHNA and CDR2 SNTAGT. Trimming pared 10 bases from V and 1 base from J, leaving 20 bases between. CDR3 in amino acids: CAIRRGPEDSGANVLTF. CDR3 nucleotides: TGTGCCATTAGGAGGGGGCCGGAAGATTCTGGGGCCAACGTCCTGACTTTC.

This rearrangement joins TRBV10-3 to TRBJ1-1, with TRBD1 as a possible D gene (5 bases). Germline loops: CDR1 ENHRY, CDR2 SYGVKD. Trimming took off 2 bases at V and 6 bases at J, with 13 bases between the two ends. The CDR3 spans 14 residues. The CDR3 coding sequence is TGTGCCATCAGTGAGCGACAGACGACCGCTGAAGCTTTCTTT. It specifies CAISERQTTAEAFF.

J is TRBJ2-3 and V is TRBV29-1; maybe TRBD1 (5 bases). The CDR3 contains 13 residues. Trimming cost V 5 bases and J 4 bases, with 13 bases left between them. Germline V gene sequence: CDR1 SQVTM, CDR2 ANQGSEA. The CDR3, as DNA: TGCAGCGTTTACAGGTCCGTCCCAGATACGCAGTATTTT. This gives the protein CSVYRSVPDTQYF.

This rearrangement joins TRBV7-2 to TRBJ2-5, with TRBD1 identical over 7 bases. V gave up 1 base and J gave up 9 bases; unmatched junction bases: 8. This CDR3 has 14 residues. Per the germline V gene, CDR1 is SGHTA and CDR2 is FQGNSA. The CDR3 spells CASSLEGTVKSQYF. The CDR3 DNA reads as TGTGCCAGCAGCTTAGAAGGGACAGTGAAATCCCAGTACTTC.

The chain recombines TRBV5-1 with TRBJ2-3; TRBD2 agrees at 10 bases. CDR1 and CDR2 (germline): SGHRS, YFSETQ. Losses at the gene ends were 0 bases for V and 6 bases for J; bases not matched to a gene: 13. The CDR3 length is 18 residues. The CDR3 coding sequence is TGCGCCAGCAGCTTGGTATGGCTAGCGGGAGTAGGGTACGATACGCAGTATTTT. This encodes CASSLVWLAGVGYDTQYF. The whole variable domain, filled in from reference TRBV5-1 and TRBJ2-3, reads KAGVTQTPRYLIKTRGQQVTLSCSPISGHRSVSWYQQTPGQGLQFLFEYFSETQRNKGNFPGRFSGRQFSNSRSEMNVSTLELGDSALYLCASSLVWLAGVGYDTQYFGPGTRLTVL.

The chain uses TRBV18 and TRBJ1-3; D is perhaps TRBD1 (5 bases). The CDR3 sequence is 16 residues long. From germline, CDR1 is KGHSH and CDR2 LQKENI. With 1 base removed from V and 1 base from J, the gap between germline ends came to 11 bases. CDR3 residues: CASSPLEGLSGNTIYF. CDR3 nucleotides: TGTGCCAGCTCACCACTGGAGGGGTTATCTGGAAACACCATATATTTT.